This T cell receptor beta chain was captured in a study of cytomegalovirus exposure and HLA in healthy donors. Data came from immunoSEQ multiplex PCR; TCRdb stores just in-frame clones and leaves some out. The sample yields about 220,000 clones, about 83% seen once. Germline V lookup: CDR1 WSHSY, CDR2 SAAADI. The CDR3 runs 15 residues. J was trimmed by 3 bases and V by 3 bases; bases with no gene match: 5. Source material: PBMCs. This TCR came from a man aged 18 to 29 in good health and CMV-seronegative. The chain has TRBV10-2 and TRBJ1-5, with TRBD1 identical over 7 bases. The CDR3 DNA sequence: TGCGCCAGCAGTGACCGAGACAGGGCCAATCAGCCCCAGCATTTT. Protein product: CASSDRDRANQPQHF.